What follows are 13 T cell receptor beta chains derived from one specimen sequenced in a study of cytomegalovirus exposure and HLA in healthy donors. Amplification used 60 Vbeta primers and 13 Jbeta primers. The assay was immunoSEQ multiplex PCR, and TCRdb's table has in-frame clones only and misses some. The table lists about 54,000 clones, more than 65% of them singletons. The source material was PBMCs. The origin of the receptors is a woman under 30 in good health and CMV-seronegative.

The chain couples TRBV6-1 to TRBJ1-1, with 9 bases lining up with TRBD1. The germline V gene has CDR1 MNHNS and CDR2 SASEGT. J gave up 3 bases and V 8 bases, and 7 bases lay outside the gene matches. The CDR3 has 14 residues. The CDR3 loop is CASSQQGADTEAFF. The CDR3 bases are TGTGCCAGCTCCCAACAGGGGGCGGACACTGAAGCTTTCTTT.

The J gene is TRBJ2-5, the V gene TRBV5-4; 7 nucleotides agree with TRBD1. The CDR3 has 14 amino acids. Trimming removed 4 bases from V and 5 bases from J; junction bases left unmatched: 8. Germline lookup yields CDR1 SGHNT and CDR2 YYREEE (reference sequence). CDR3 nucleotides: TGTGCCAGCAGCACCCTAGACAGGGCTGAGACCCAGTACTTC. This translates into CASSTLDRAETQYF.

Worth noting for this clone: The junction departs from germline at one end; a sequencing error may be responsible. The chain has TRBV7-9 and TRBJ2-7; TRBD1 matches 8 bases. CDR1 is SEHNR, CDR2 FQNEAQ, per germline (reference sequence). This CDR3 is built from 13 residues. CDR3 in amino acids: CSSSPPTGVEQYF. The DNA for the CDR3 is TGTTCCAGCAGCCCCCCGACAGGGGTCGAGCAGTACTTC.

The chain combines TRBV9 with TRBJ2-7; maybe TRBD1 (5 bases). The V and J ends lost 4 bases and 4 bases respectively, with 18 bases between them. CDR1 SGDLS and CDR2 YYNGEE come from the germline V gene. The CDR3 extends over 15 amino acids. This chain's CDR3 is CASSPGHGVRYEQYF. In DNA form, the CDR3 reads TGTGCCAGCAGCCCTGGACACGGCGTACGGTACGAGCAGTACTTC.

This chain connects TRBV19 to TRBJ2-7; the D is unclear. CDR1 is LNHDA, CDR2 SQIVND, per germline (reference sequence). The CDR3 runs 13 residues. The ends were cut back, 4 bases at V and 1 base at J, with 8 bases in the middle. The CDR3 is CASSSGLSYEQYF. The CDR3 nucleotides read TGTGCCAGTAGTAGTGGGCTATCCTACGAGCAGTACTTC.

The genes are TRBV5-8 and TRBJ1-1; 9 nucleotides align to TRBD1. This CDR3 comprises 15 residues. With V trimmed by 2 bases and J by 4 bases, 6 bases remained unmatched. Looked up from germline, CDR1 is SGHTS and CDR2 is YDEGEE. CDR3 sequence (DNA): TGTGCCAGCAGCTTACCCGGGACAGGGAGCACTGAAGCTTTCTTT. Residues: CASSLPGTGSTEAFF.

Comments on this clone: This same CDR3 is encoded by further DNA sequences in the sample. V is TRBV6-1 and J is TRBJ2-7, with 8 positions matching TRBD1. The CDR3 runs 15 residues. Trimming removed 3 bases from V and 0 bases from J; junction bases left unmatched: 4. Germline CDR1 reads MNHNS; CDR2 reads SASEGT. The CDR3 region has the DNA TGTGCCAGCAGTGAGCAGGGGGCAGGCTCCTACGAGCAGTACTTC. Translated, it gives CASSEQGAGSYEQYF.

The chain is built from TRBV5-1 and TRBJ2-7; 7 bases are shared with TRBD1. V shed 4 bases, J shed 2 bases, and the junction held 6 bases outside the gene matches. The CDR3 covers 14 residues. Germline V CDR1 and CDR2: SGHRS, YFSETQ. CDR3 residues: CASSPRDSTYEQYF. In DNA form, the CDR3 reads TGCGCCAGCAGCCCACGGGACAGCACCTACGAGCAGTACTTC. Supplemented by reference TRBV5-1 and TRBJ2-7, the full variable domain reads KAGVTQTPRYLIKTRGQQVTLSCSPISGHRSVSWYQQTPGQGLQFLFEYFSETQRNKGNFPGRFSGRQFSNSRSEMNVSTLELGDSALYLCASSPRDSTYEQYFGPGTRLTVT.

This clone has only a few counts. CDR3 loop: CTSSHGPGAGELFF. Here the CDR3 DNA reads TGCACCAGCAGCCACGGGCCGGGGGCCGGGGAGCTGTTTTTT. The rearrangement uses TRBV1 and TRBJ2-2; TRBD2 reflects the table's D call only, with no check against the DNA. TRBV1 is flagged as a pseudogene. CDR3 size: 14 residues.

The CDR3 loop reads CASSIRDRDYGYTF. The CDR3, as DNA: TGTGCCAGTAGTATACGGGACAGGGACTATGGCTACACCTTC. The chain recombines TRBV19 with TRBJ1-2, with 9 bases aligning to TRBD1. The germline gives CDR1 LNHDA, CDR2 SQIVND (reference sequence). The CDR3 spans 14 residues. V shed 2 bases, J shed 3 bases, and the junction held 1 base outside the gene matches.

The rearrangement joins TRBV5-1 to TRBJ2-7, with 11 bases lining up with TRBD1. Germline V gene sequence: CDR1 SGHRS, CDR2 YFSETQ. With 3 bases clipped from V and 7 bases from J, the junction kept 3 bases outside the gene matches. This CDR3 has 13 amino acids. CDR3 coding DNA: TGCGCCAGCAGCTCGGGACAGGGGGTGGAGCAGTACTTC. It specifies CASSSGQGVEQYF. Full variable domain (remainder filled in from reference TRBV5-1 and TRBJ2-7): KAGVTQTPRYLIKTRGQQVTLSCSPISGHRSVSWYQQTPGQGLQFLFEYFSETQRNKGNFPGRFSGRQFSNSRSEMNVSTLELGDSALYLCASSSGQGVEQYFGPGTRLTVT.

The rearrangement joins TRBV27 to TRBJ2-7, with D tentatively TRBD1 (6 bases). The CDR3 is 13 amino acids. CDR1 and CDR2 (germline): MNHEY, SMNVEV (reference sequence). V lost 6 bases to trimming and J lost 7 bases, with 16 bases between them. DNA for the CDR3: TGTGCCAGCAGCGGGGTACAGGGTTGGGAGCAGTACTTC. Translating it yields CASSGVQGWEQYF.

The chain has TRBV5-1 and TRBJ1-1; D perhaps matches TRBD1 (5 bases). Per the germline V gene, CDR1 is SGHRS and CDR2 is YFSETQ. The CDR3 totals 16 residues. V lost 7 bases to trimming and J lost 1 base, with 20 bases between them. The CDR3 spells CASARILGGRNTEAFF. In nucleotides, the CDR3 is TGCGCCAGCGCGCGTATACTGGGGGGTCGGAACACTGAAGCTTTCTTT.